These 7 T cell receptor beta chains share one sample of origin, sequenced in a study of CD8 T cells in Susac syndrome. Reverse transcription of roughly 0.5 to 1 ug RNA used random hexamers. TCRdb reprocessed the immunoSEQ multiplex PCR reads via MiXCR and lists one record per CDR3 protein. The repertoire holds 250,000 to 350,000 distinct CDR3 sequences, 92% seen once, with around 0.07% in the top ten. The material sequenced was CD4+ T cells from PBMCs. These receptors came from a human donor with multiple sclerosis.

The V call is TRBV9, the J call TRBJ2-5, with TRBD2 identical over 7 bases. The CDR3 is 16 amino acids. CDR1 SGDLS and CDR2 YYNGEE come from the germline V gene. Losses at the gene ends were 4 bases for V and 1 base for J; bases not matched to a gene: 10. The CDR3 sequence is CASSPGVAGLQETQYF. CDR3 in DNA: TGTGCCAGCAGCCCTGGGGTAGCGGGCCTCCAAGAGACCCAGTACTTC. Full variable domain (remainder filled in from reference TRBV9 and TRBJ2-5): DSGVTQTPKHLITATGQRVTLRCSPRSGDLSVYWYQQSLDQGLQFLIQYYNGEERAKGNILERFSAQQFPDLHSELNLSSLELGDSALYFCASSPGVAGLQETQYFGPGTRLLVL.

This chain connects TRBV5-1 to TRBJ2-7; TRBD2 aligns across 7 bases. CDR3 length: 17 amino acids. J lost 4 bases, V lost 0 bases, and 13 bases had no gene match. The germline gives CDR1 SGHRS, CDR2 YFSETQ. The CDR3 loop reads CASSLGGGLVTSYEQYF. CDR3 in DNA: TGCGCCAGCAGCTTGGGGGGAGGACTAGTGACAAGTTACGAGCAGTACTTC. The complete variable domain, with remaining parts taken from reference TRBV5-1 and TRBJ2-7, reads KAGVTQTPRYLIKTRGQQVTLSCSPISGHRSVSWYQQTPGQGLQFLFEYFSETQRNKGNFPGRFSGRQFSNSRSEMNVSTLELGDSALYLCASSLGGGLVTSYEQYFGPGTRLTVT.

V gene TRBV4-2 combines with J gene TRBJ2-3; D possibly corresponds to TRBD2 (5 bases). V lost 0 bases and J 0 bases, leaving 7 bases between the germline ends. The CDR3 loop spans 15 amino acids. Looked up from germline, CDR1 is LGHNA and CDR2 is YNFKEQ. Here the CDR3 DNA reads TGTGCCAGCAGCCAAGAACCGGGGAGCACAGATACGCAGTATTTT. Translated, it gives CASSQEPGSTDTQYF.

The chain joins TRBV6-5 to TRBJ1-4; D is ambiguous. CDR3 length equals 12 residues. With 6 bases removed from V and 3 bases from J, the gap between germline ends came to 5 bases. Germline CDR1 and CDR2: MNHEY and SVGAGI. Here the CDR3 DNA reads TGTGCCAGCAGGGGAGCTAATGAAAAACTGTTTTTT. As protein: CASRGANEKLFF.

The V call is TRBV20-1, the J call TRBJ1-5; D gene uncertain. The CDR3 spans 12 residues. Germline assignment: CDR1 DFQATT and CDR2 SNEGSKA (reference sequence). V was shortened by 6 bases and J by 0 bases, with 6 bases between the two germline ends. Here the CDR3 DNA reads TGCAGTGCAGCACTTAGCAATCAGCCCCAGCATTTT. This translates into CSAALSNQPQHF.

In the case of this clonotype: At one of its ends the junction is not consistent with the germline gene, which may arise from a read error. V gene TRBV30 combines with J gene TRBJ1-1; the match to TRBD1 covers 9 bases. Germline CDR1 GTSNPN, CDR2 SVGIG (reference sequence). The CDR3 sequence is 14 residues long. CDR3 region: CAWSKTGGTTEACF. CDR3 in DNA: TGTGCCTGGAGTAAAACAGGGGGCACCACTGAAGCTTGCTTT.

The chain couples TRBV12-3 or TRBV12-4 to TRBJ2-2, with 8 bases lining up with TRBD1. There are 15 residues in the CDR3. After removal of 2 bases from V and 5 bases from J, the junction contained 4 bases not matched to a gene. As DNA, the CDR3 is TGTGCCAGCAGTTTAACAGGGGGAATGACCGGGGAGCTGTTTTTT. Protein product: CASSLTGGMTGELFF.